A selection of T cell receptor beta chains follows, all from one sample in a study of technical replicates of blood from a handful of donors. Measured with immunoSEQ multiplex PCR; TCRdb has only the in-frame clones, and not every one. The table lists 50,000 to 60,000 clones, over 85% of them singletons. Material for sequencing was PBMCs. These TCRs come from a human donor in good health. Some clones in this sample may be carry-over from other donors' samples. Both conserved end residues are part of each CDR3. The D gene is left open where the match is weak. The size of a clone is reported for some rows only, either as once, few or many, or as a class for expanded clones.

>.|TRBJ2-1|TRBV6-6|15|.
CASSPSGKTYNEQFF
TGTGCCAGCAGTCCCTCAGGGAAAACCTACAATGAGCAGTTCTTC
>TRBD2|TRBJ2-5|TRBV27|13|.
CASSFGRGGTQYF
TGTGCCAGCAGTTTCGGTCGCGGGGGGACCCAGTACTTC
>.|TRBJ1-1|TRBV7-6|14|.
CATSRPGRGTEAFF
TGTGCCACCTCTCGCCCGGGGCGGGGGACTGAAGCTTTCTTT
>.|TRBJ1-2|TRBV6-5|16|once
CASSYTPLRRSHGYTF
TGTGCCAGCAGTTACACTCCGCTTAGGAGGAGCCATGGCTACACCTTC
>.|TRBJ2-5|TRBV4-3|18|.
CASSQDHPPGLGETPQYF
TGCGCCAGCAGCCAAGACCATCCCCCGGGACTGGGAGAAACTCCCCAGTACTTC
>.|TRBJ2-5|TRBV14|16|.
CASSQDRETGRETQYF
TGTGCCAGCAGCCAAGATAGGGAAACAGGGAGAGAGACCCAGTACTTC
>TRBD2|TRBJ2-1|TRBV4-2|18|.
CASSQDWSGGGSYNEQFF
TGTGCCAGCAGCCAAGATTGGAGCGGGGGGGGCTCCTACAATGAGCAGTTCTTC
>.|TRBJ1-5|TRBV15|17|.
CATSSRRRGTSHQPQHF
TGTGCCACCAGCTCCCGAAGGAGAGGGACATCGCATCAGCCCCAGCATTTT
>.|TRBJ2-2|TRBV11-2|16|.
CASSFTNVGGTGELFF
TGTGCCAGCAGCTTTACTAACGTCGGGGGCACCGGGGAGCTGTTTTTT
>.|TRBJ2-7|TRBV27|15|.
CASRSGGQGSYEQYF
TGTGCCAGCAGATCGGGAGGACAGGGATCCTACGAGCAGTACTTC
>TRBD2|TRBJ2-7|TRBV10-3|16|once
CAISESNMASGYEQYF
TGTGCCATCAGTGAGTCGAATATGGCTAGCGGCTACGAGCAGTACTTC
>.|TRBJ1-5|TRBV4-3|16|.
CASSQNHRHSNQPQHF
TGCGCCAGCAGCCAAAATCATCGACATAGCAATCAGCCCCAGCATTTT
>.|TRBJ2-2|TRBV18|13|.
CASSQQDTGELFF
TGTGCCAGCTCACAACAGGACACCGGGGAGCTGTTTTTT
>.|TRBJ1-6|TRBV6-5|15|.
CASSYVGLSDSPLHF
TGTGCCAGCAGTTACGTGGGGCTCTCGGATTCACCCCTCCACTTT
>.|TRBJ2-7|TRBV9|14|.
CASSVAGTGVEQYF
TGTGCCAGCAGCGTAGCGGGCACAGGTGTTGAGCAGTACTTC
>.|TRBJ2-3|TRBV7-2|15|.
CASSSLAASTDTQYF
TGTGCCAGCAGCTCCTTAGCGGCTAGCACAGATACGCAGTATTTT
>TRBD2|TRBJ2-1|TRBV2|12|.
CASWTSNNEQFF
TGTGCCAGCTGGACTAGCAACAATGAGCAGTTCTTC
>TRBD1|TRBJ1-2|TRBV6-4|16|once
CASGTKDRAPPGGYTF
TGTGCCAGCGGAACCAAGGACAGGGCCCCGCCGGGTGGCTACACCTTC
>TRBD1|TRBJ1-1|TRBV7-9|13|.
CASRRDRGTEAFF
TGTGCCAGCAGAAGGGACAGGGGCACTGAAGCTTTCTTT
>.|TRBJ2-3|TRBV5-1|15|.
CASSLMAGSTDTQYF
TGCGCCAGCAGCCTTATGGCGGGGAGCACAGATACGCAGTATTTT
>.|TRBJ1-1|TRBV6-1|12|.
CAVQEGNTEAFF
TGTGCCGTCCAGGAGGGGAACACTGAAGCTTTCTTT
>.|TRBJ2-2|TRBV4-3|17|.
CASSQGGLTLMTGELFF
TGCGCCAGCAGCCAAGGCGGACTGACACTGATGACCGGGGAGCTGTTTTTT
>.|TRBJ1-6|TRBV4-3|17|.
CASSQETLASYNSPLHF
TGCGCCAGCAGCCAAGAAACGCTAGCGTCCTATAATTCACCCCTCCACTTT
>.|TRBJ2-3|TRBV27|18|.
CASSIRPPDSGDTDTQYF
TGTGCCAGCAGTATACGCCCTCCCGATAGTGGAGACACAGATACGCAGTATTTT
>TRBD2|TRBJ2-5|TRBV9|16|.
CASSAGTSGRKETQYF
TGTGCCAGCAGCGCAGGGACTAGCGGGAGAAAAGAGACCCAGTACTTC
>.|TRBJ2-6|TRBV4-3|17|.
CASSQITRGLGANVLTF
TGCGCCAGCAGCCAGATTACCCGGGGTCTTGGGGCCAACGTCCTGACTTTC
>.|TRBJ2-7|TRBV7-8|17|once
CASSLSMGRGKSYEQYF
TGTGCCAGCAGCCTTTCTATGGGCAGGGGAAAATCCTACGAGCAGTACTTC
>.|TRBJ2-7|TRBV7-2|16|.
CASSLEPGISSYEQYF
TGTGCCAGCAGCTTAGAGCCGGGAATAAGCTCCTACGAGCAGTACTTC
>TRBD1|TRBJ1-2|TRBV5-6|14|.
CASSYPEARGGYTF
TGTGCCAGCAGCTACCCGGAGGCCAGGGGGGGCTACACCTTC
>.|TRBJ2-7|TRBV4-1|14|.
CASSQDPGAYEQYF
TGCGCCAGCAGCCAAGACCCGGGGGCCTACGAGCAGTACTTC
>.|TRBJ2-7|TRBV29-1|14|.
CSVGLLGSSYEQYF
TGCAGCGTTGGTCTGCTAGGGAGCTCCTACGAGCAGTACTTC
>.|TRBJ2-3|TRBV18|14|.
CASSPTQGVNTQYF
TGTGCCAGCTCACCAACCCAGGGTGTCAATACGCAGTATTTT
>TRBD2|TRBJ2-5|TRBV9|17|.
CASSVGGSGGYKETQYF
TGTGCCAGCAGCGTAGGGGGTAGCGGGGGGTACAAAGAGACCCAGTACTTC
>.|TRBJ2-7|TRBV6-5|15|.
CASRRLQSPYYEQYF
TGTGCCAGCCGCAGGCTTCAGTCCCCCTACTACGAGCAGTACTTC
>TRBD1|TRBJ1-1|TRBV5-4|14|.
CASSLQGQDTEAFF
TGTGCCAGCAGCTTGCAGGGACAGGACACTGAAGCTTTCTTT
>TRBD1|TRBJ1-5|TRBV19|17|.
CASSIHATGGSNQPQHF
TGTGCCAGTAGTATCCACGCCACAGGGGGAAGCAATCAGCCCCAGCATTTT
>.|TRBJ2-3|TRBV19|12|.
CASSPLADTQYF
TGTGCCAGTAGTCCCCTAGCAGATACGCAGTATTTT
>TRBD1|TRBJ1-2|TRBV27|13|.
CASSLQGVGGYTF
TGTGCCAGCAGTTTACAGGGGGTCGGTGGCTACACCTTC
>TRBD1|TRBJ2-6|TRBV5-4|16|.
CASSLRQGAGANVLTF
TGTGCCAGCAGCCTCCGACAGGGGGCCGGGGCCAACGTCCTGACTTTC
>.|TRBJ2-7|TRBV6-6|15|.
CASSYDGAGRYEQYF
TGTGCCAGCAGTTACGATGGGGCAGGGAGGTACGAGCAGTACTTC
>TRBD1|TRBJ2-3|TRBV7-3|14|.
CASKQGIATDTQYF
TGTGCCAGTAAACAGGGGATAGCCACAGATACGCAGTATTTT